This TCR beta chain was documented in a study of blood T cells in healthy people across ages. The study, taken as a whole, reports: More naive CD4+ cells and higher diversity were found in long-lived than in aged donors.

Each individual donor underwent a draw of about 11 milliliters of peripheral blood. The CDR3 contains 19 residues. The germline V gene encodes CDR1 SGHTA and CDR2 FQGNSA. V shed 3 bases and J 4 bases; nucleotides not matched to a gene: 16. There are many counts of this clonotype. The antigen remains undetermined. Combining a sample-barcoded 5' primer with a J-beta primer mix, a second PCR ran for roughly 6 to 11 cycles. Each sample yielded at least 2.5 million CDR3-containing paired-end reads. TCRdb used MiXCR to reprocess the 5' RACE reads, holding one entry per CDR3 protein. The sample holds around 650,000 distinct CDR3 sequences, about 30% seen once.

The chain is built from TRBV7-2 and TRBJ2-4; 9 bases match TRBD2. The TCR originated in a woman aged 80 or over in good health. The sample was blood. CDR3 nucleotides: TGTGCCAGCAGCTTCCCCCGCGGTGGGGCGGGGGGGACAAAAAACATTCAGTACTTC. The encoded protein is CASSFPRGGAGGTKNIQYF.